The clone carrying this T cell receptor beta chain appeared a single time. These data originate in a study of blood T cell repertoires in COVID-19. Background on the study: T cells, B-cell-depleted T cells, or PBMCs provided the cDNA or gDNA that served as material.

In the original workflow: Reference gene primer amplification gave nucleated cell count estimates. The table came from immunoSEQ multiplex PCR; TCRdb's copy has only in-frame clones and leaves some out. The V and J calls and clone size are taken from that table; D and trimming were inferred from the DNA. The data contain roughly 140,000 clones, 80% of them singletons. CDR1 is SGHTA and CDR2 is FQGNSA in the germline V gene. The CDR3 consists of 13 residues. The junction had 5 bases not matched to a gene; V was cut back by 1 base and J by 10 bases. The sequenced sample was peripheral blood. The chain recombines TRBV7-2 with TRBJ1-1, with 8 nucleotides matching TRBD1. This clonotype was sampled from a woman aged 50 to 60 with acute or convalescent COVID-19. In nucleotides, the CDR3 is TGTGCCAGCAGCTTAGACGGGGACAGGACAGCTTTCTTT. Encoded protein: CASSLDGDRTAFF.